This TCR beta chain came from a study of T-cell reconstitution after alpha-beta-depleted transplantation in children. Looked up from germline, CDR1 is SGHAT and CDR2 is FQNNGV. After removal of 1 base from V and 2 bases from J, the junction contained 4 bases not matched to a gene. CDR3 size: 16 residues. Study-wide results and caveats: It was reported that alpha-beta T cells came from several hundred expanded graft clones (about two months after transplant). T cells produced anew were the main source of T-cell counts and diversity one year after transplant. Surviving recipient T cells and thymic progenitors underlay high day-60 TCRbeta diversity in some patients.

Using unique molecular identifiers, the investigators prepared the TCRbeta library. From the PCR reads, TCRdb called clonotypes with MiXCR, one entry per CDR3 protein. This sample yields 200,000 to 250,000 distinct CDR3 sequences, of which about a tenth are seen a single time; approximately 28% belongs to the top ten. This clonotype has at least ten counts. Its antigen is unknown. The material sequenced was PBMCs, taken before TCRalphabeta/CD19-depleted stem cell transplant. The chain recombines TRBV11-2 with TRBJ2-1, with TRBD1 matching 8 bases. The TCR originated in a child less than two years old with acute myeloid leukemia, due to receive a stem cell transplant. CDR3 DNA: TGTGCCAGCAGCTTAGTAGGGACAGGAGCCTACAATGAGCAGTTCTTC. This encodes CASSLVGTGAYNEQFF. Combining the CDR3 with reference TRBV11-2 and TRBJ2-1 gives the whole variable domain EAGVAQSPRYKIIEKRQSVAFWCNPISGHATLYWYQQILGQGPKLLIQFQNNGVVDDSQLPKDRFSAERLKGVDSTLKIQPAKLEDSAVYLCASSLVGTGAYNEQFFGPGTRLTVL.